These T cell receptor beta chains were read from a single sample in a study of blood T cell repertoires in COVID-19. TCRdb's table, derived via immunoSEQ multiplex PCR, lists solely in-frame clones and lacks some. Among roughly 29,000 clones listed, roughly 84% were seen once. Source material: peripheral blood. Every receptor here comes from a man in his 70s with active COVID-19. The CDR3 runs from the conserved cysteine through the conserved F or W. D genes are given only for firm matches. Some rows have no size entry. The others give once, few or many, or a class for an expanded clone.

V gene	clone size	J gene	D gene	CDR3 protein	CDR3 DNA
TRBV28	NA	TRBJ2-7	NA	CASSLGGSSYEQYF	TGTGCCAGCAGTTTAGGAGGGAGCTCCTACGAGCAGTACTTC
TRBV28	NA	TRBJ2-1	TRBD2	CASRWGGGSYNEQFF	TGTGCCAGCCGCTGGGGGGGTGGGAGCTACAATGAGCAGTTCTTC
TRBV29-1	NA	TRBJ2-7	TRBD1	CSAEGQVPHEQYF	TGCAGCGCCGAGGGACAGGTCCCCCACGAGCAGTACTTC
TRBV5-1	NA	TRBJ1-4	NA	CASSSGTTNEKLFF	TGCGCCAGCAGCTCCGGGACAACTAATGAAAAACTGTTTTTT
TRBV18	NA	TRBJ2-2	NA	CASSPPTRASTRELFF	TGTGCCAGCTCACCACCGACCAGGGCCTCTACCCGGGAGCTGTTTTTT
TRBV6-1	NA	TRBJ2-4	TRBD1	CASGQGVTKNIQYF	TGTGCCAGCGGTCAGGGGGTAACCAAAAACATTCAGTACTTC
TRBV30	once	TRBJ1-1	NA	CAWSLRGWGAFF	TGTGCCTGGAGTTTAAGGGGGTGGGGAGCTTTCTTT
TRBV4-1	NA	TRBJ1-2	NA	CASSQRQSQPSGYTF	TGCGCCAGCAGCCAACGACAGTCTCAACCCAGTGGCTACACCTTC
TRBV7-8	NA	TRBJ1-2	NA	CASSLVEGFYGYTF	TGTGCCAGCAGCTTAGTTGAGGGTTTCTATGGCTACACCTTC
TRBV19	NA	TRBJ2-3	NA	CASSTGASLGTDTQYF	TGTGCCAGTAGTACCGGCGCTAGCCTCGGCACAGATACGCAGTATTTT
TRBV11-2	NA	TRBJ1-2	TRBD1	CASSPGLGQGGGYTF	TGTGCCAGCAGCCCCGGATTGGGACAGGGAGGCGGCTACACCTTC
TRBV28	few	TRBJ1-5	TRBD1	CASSSLQGANQPQHF	TGTGCCAGCAGTTCCCTACAGGGGGCTAATCAGCCCCAGCATTTT
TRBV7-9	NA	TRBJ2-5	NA	CASSSPGLKETQYF	TGTGCCAGCAGTTCTCCGGGACTCAAAGAGACCCAGTACTTC
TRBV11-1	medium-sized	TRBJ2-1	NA	CASSLVRGGEQFF	TGTGCCAGCAGCTTAGTCAGGGGCGGTGAGCAGTTCTTC
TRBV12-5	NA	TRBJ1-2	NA	CASALTGSYTF	TGTGCTAGTGCCCTAACAGGATCCTACACCTTC
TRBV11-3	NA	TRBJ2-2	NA	CASGKWGGETGELFF	TGTGCCAGCGGGAAGTGGGGCGGCGAAACCGGGGAGCTGTTTTTT
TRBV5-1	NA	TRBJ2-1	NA	CASSLEGGSYNEQFF	TGCGCCAGCAGCTTGGAAGGAGGCTCTTACAATGAGCAGTTCTTC
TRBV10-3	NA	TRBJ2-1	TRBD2	CATQLAGVQSSYNEQFF	TGTGCCACCCAACTAGCGGGGGTTCAGAGCTCCTACAATGAGCAGTTCTTC
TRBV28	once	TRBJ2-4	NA	CASSLVSRLRSLAKNIQYF	TGTGCCAGCAGTTTAGTCTCCAGGCTCCGATCCTTAGCCAAAAACATTCAGTACTTC
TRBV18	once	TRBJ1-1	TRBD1	CASSLGTGTEAFF	TGTGCCAGCTCACTTGGGACAGGGACTGAAGCTTTCTTT
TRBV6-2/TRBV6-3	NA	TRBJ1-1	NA	CASSWARDTEAFF	TGTGCCAGCAGTTGGGCCAGGGACACTGAAGCTTTCTTT
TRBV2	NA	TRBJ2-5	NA	CASSFTRSQETQYF	TGTGCCAGCAGCTTTACCCGGAGCCAAGAGACCCAGTACTTC
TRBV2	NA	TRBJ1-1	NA	CATTREKGVNTEAFF	TGTGCCACAACAAGGGAGAAGGGGGTGAACACTGAAGCTTTCTTT
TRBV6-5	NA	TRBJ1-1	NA	CASSYSTRMNTEAFF	TGTGCCAGCAGTTACTCGACCAGGATGAACACTGAAGCTTTCTTT
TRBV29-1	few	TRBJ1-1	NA	CSVSGGKNTEAFF	TGCAGCGTGAGTGGGGGCAAGAACACTGAAGCTTTCTTT
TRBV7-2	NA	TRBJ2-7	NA	CASSFRPGDSYEQYF	TGTGCCAGCAGCTTTCGGCCAGGGGATTCCTACGAGCAGTACTTC
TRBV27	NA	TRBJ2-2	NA	CASTPGWGGPYGELFF	TGTGCCAGCACACCGGGGTGGGGGGGCCCATACGGGGAGCTGTTTTTT
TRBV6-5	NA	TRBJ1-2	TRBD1	CASSYTGAGGGYTF	TGTGCCAGCAGCTATACAGGGGCTGGGGGTGGCTACACCTTC
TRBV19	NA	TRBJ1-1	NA	CASSSRGRGVTNTEAFF	TGTGCCAGTAGTTCCCGGGGGCGGGGGGTTACTAACACTGAAGCTTTCTTT
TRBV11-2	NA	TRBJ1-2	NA	CASSFSTAYYGYTF	TGTGCCAGCAGCTTCTCCACAGCCTACTATGGCTACACCTTC
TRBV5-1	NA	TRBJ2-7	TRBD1	CASSPRDRGEGEQYF	TGCGCCAGCAGCCCCCGGGACAGGGGTGAAGGCGAGCAGTACTTC
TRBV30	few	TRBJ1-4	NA	CAWTPKGRFEKLFF	TGTGCCTGGACCCCCAAGGGGCGGTTTGAAAAACTGTTTTTT
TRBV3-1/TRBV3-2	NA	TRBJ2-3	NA	CASSQDGRFTDTQYF	TGTGCCAGCAGCCAAGACGGCAGGTTCACAGATACGCAGTATTTT
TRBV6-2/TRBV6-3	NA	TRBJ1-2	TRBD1	CASSKAGQGFYGYTF	TGTGCCAGCAGCAAGGCCGGACAGGGGTTCTATGGCTACACCTTC
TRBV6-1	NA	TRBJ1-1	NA	CASSEARNTEAFF	TGTGCCAGCAGTGAGGCCCGGAACACTGAAGCTTTCTTT
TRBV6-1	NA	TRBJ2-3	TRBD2	CASSEVAGGPNTQYF	TGTGCCAGCAGTGAAGTTGCGGGGGGGCCAAATACGCAGTATTTT
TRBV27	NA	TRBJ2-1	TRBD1	CASRPTGFAYNEQFF	TGTGCCAGCAGGCCGACAGGGTTTGCCTACAATGAGCAGTTCTTC
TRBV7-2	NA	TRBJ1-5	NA	CASSPGDQPQHF	TGTGCCAGCAGCCCAGGGGATCAGCCCCAGCATTTT
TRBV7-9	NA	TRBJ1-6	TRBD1	CASSSRTGFSPLHF	TGTGCCAGCAGCTCCCGGACAGGTTTCTCACCCCTCCACTTT
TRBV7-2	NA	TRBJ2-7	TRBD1	CASLQGQGFYEQYF	TGTGCCAGCCTGCAGGGACAGGGGTTTTACGAGCAGTACTTC
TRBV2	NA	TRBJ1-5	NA	CASSYRPGQPQHF	TGTGCCAGCAGTTACAGGCCAGGGCAGCCCCAGCATTTT
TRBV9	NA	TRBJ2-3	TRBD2	CASSVVRGGRDTQYF	TGTGCCAGCAGCGTAGTTCGCGGGGGAAGAGATACGCAGTATTTT
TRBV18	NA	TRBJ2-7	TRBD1	CASSPEGQGTPSYF	TGTGCCAGCTCACCCGAAGGACAGGGGACTCCCTCTTACTTC
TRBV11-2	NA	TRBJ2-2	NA	CASSLAGSRELFF	TGTGCCAGCAGTTTAGCAGGGTCCAGGGAGCTGTTTTTT
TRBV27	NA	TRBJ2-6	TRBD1	CASRRDRASSGANVLTF	TGTGCCAGCAGGAGGGACAGGGCCAGCTCTGGGGCCAACGTCCTGACTTTC
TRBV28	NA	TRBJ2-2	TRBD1	CASSYPGTGKTGELFF	TGTGCCAGCAGTTACCCCGGGACAGGGAAGACCGGGGAGCTGTTTTTT
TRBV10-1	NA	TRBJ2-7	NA	CARWENLNPTKTRKETNAPEQYF	TGCGCCAGATGGGAGAACTTAAATCCCACTAAAACACGAAAAGAGACAAACGCCCCCGAGCAGTACTTC
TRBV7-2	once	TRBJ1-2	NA	CASSLVGGRGRGYTF	TGTGCCAGCAGCTTAGTCGGGGGGCGTGGCAGGGGCTACACCTTC
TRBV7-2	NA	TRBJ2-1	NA	CASRLTGTQYNEQFF	TGTGCCAGCAGGCTTACCGGGACTCAGTACAATGAGCAGTTCTTC
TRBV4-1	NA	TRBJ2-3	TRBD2	CASSQEPDSGGITDTQYF	TGCGCCAGCAGCCAAGAACCGGATTCGGGGGGGATAACAGATACGCAGTATTTT
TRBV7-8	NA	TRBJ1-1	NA	CASSAYREMSTEAFF	TGTGCCAGCAGCGCGTACAGGGAAATGAGCACTGAAGCTTTCTTT
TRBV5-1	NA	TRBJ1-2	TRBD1	CASSPLMRTGAEGYTF	TGCGCCAGCAGTCCTCTCATGCGGACAGGGGCTGAGGGCTACACCTTC
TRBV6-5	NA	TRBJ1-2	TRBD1	CASTPQGTNYGYTF	TGTGCCAGCACACCACAGGGGACCAACTATGGCTACACCTTC
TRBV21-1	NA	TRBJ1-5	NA	CASSTLQQGAQPQHF	TGTGCCAGCAGCACCCTACAACAGGGCGCTCAGCCCCAGCATTTT
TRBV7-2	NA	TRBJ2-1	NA	CASSRPSESRNEQFF	TGTGCCAGCAGCCGGCCTAGTGAGAGTCGCAATGAGCAGTTCTTC
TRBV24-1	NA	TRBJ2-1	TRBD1	CATSDLGRGNYNEQFF	TGTGCCACCAGTGATTTGGGCAGGGGGAACTACAATGAGCAGTTCTTC
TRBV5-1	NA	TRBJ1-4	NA	CASSQSGANEKLFF	TGCGCCAGCAGTCAGTCAGGGGCTAATGAAAAACTGTTTTTT
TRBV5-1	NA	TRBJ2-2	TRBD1	CASRGQLNTGELFF	TGCGCCAGCAGGGGACAGTTGAACACCGGGGAGCTGTTTTTT